The 26 T cell receptor beta chains listed next were all sequenced from one sample in a study of cytomegalovirus exposure and HLA in healthy donors. PCR employed 60 Vbeta and 13 Jbeta primers. Data came from immunoSEQ multiplex PCR; TCRdb stores just in-frame clones and leaves some out. The data contain roughly 150,000 clones, 65% to 80% of them singletons. The material sequenced was PBMCs. The receptors shown here come from a woman between 25 and 40 years old in good health and CMV-seronegative.

V gene TRBV28 combines with J gene TRBJ2-5; D gene unclear. V lost 7 bases and J lost 5, with 8 bases in between. The CDR3 sequence is 11 residues long. Germline loops: CDR1 MDHEN, CDR2 SYDVKM. CDR3 nucleotide sequence: TGTGCCAGCAATACTTTTGAGACCCAGTACTTC. Protein: CASNTFETQYF. Based on the CDR3 plus reference TRBV28 and TRBJ2-5, the full variable domain is DVKVTQSSRYLVKRTGEKVFLECVQDMDHENMFWYRQDPGLGLRLIYFSYDVKMKEKGDIPEGYSVSREKKERFSLILESASTNQTSMYLCASNTFETQYFGPGTRLLVL.

This clone was picked up a small number of times. The rearrangement joins TRBV5-8 to TRBJ1-1; D possibly corresponds to TRBD1 (5 bases). The CDR3 contains 14 residues. V was cut by 4 bases and J by 0 bases, with 10 bases left in between. CDR1 and CDR2 (germline): SGHTS, YDEGEE. In DNA form, the CDR3 reads TGTGCCAGCAGCGGTCAGGGCATGAACACTGAAGCTTTCTTT. Residues: CASSGQGMNTEAFF.

This clone was seen only a few times. The chain joins TRBV6-1 to TRBJ1-2; 9 bases fit TRBD1. With 5 bases clipped from V and 7 bases from J, the junction kept 5 bases outside the gene matches. The V gene's germline CDR1 is MNHNS and CDR2 SASEGT. The CDR3 contains 13 residues. CDR3 in amino acids: CASSRDRVFGYTF. CDR3 DNA sequence: TGTGCCAGCAGTCGGGACAGGGTGTTTGGCTACACCTTC.

This clone has a handful of counts. The rearrangement uses TRBV7-3 and TRBJ1-2; 8 bases line up with TRBD1. Germline V lookup: CDR1 SGHTA, CDR2 FQGTGA. This CDR3 comprises 13 residues. V dropped 5 bases and J dropped 8; count of bases not matched to a gene: 7. The CDR3 sequence is CASSQGQGRGYTF. Here the CDR3 DNA reads TGTGCCAGCAGCCAAGGACAGGGACGCGGCTACACCTTC.

This sequence joins TRBV28 and TRBJ1-4; 9 bases match TRBD1. With 5 bases clipped from V and 5 bases from J, the junction kept 6 bases outside the gene matches. The CDR3 is 15 amino acids. Germline V CDR1 and CDR2: MDHEN, SYDVKM. CDR3 amino acids: CASSTHGTGNEKLFF. CDR3 sequence (DNA): TGTGCCAGCAGTACCCACGGGACAGGGAATGAAAAACTGTTTTTT.

The chain is built from TRBV11-3 and TRBJ1-5, with 7 positions matching TRBD1. The J segment lost 6 bases and the V segment lost 5 bases, leaving 16 bases of the junction unmatched. CDR1 is SGHNT and CDR2 is YENEEA in the germline V gene. The CDR3 is 17 residues long. CDR3 sequence: CASSRPGTARNGQPQHF. The CDR3 DNA reads TGTGCCAGCAGCCGTCCTGGGACAGCCCGCAATGGTCAGCCCCAGCATTTT.

This chain connects TRBV7-9 to TRBJ2-1; 8 nucleotides match TRBD1. Per the germline V gene, CDR1 is SEHNR and CDR2 is FQNEAQ (reference sequence). Unmatched junction bases numbered 6, after V lost 8 bases and J lost 6 bases. The CDR3 has 13 amino acids. Here the CDR3 DNA reads TGTGCCAGCTCGAGGACAGGGAGCAATGAGCAGTTCTTC. Amino acid sequence: CASSRTGSNEQFF.

This clone was seen more than once but under ten times. The rearrangement links TRBV28 to TRBJ2-3; unclear D gene. Germline V gene sequence: CDR1 MDHEN, CDR2 SYDVKM. The CDR3 is made up of 12 amino acids. V lost 7 bases and J 2 bases, leaving 7 bases between the germline ends. The CDR3 region is CASNTLTDTQYF. CDR3 DNA: TGTGCCAGCAACACCCTCACAGATACGCAGTATTTT.

The V gene is TRBV30, the J gene TRBJ2-6; unclear D gene. The germline V gene has CDR1 GTSNPN and CDR2 SVGIG (reference sequence). This CDR3 has 15 residues. V shed 2 bases and J shed 0 bases, with 8 bases lying between them. CDR3: CAWSFSRSGANVLTF. The CDR3 nucleotides read TGTGCCTGGAGTTTTAGTCGCTCTGGGGCCAACGTCCTGACTTTC. Together with reference TRBV30 and TRBJ2-6, the CDR3 gives the full variable domain: SQTIHQWPATLVQPVGSPLSLECTVEGTSNPNLYWYRQAAGRGLQLLFYSVGIGQISSEVPQNLSASRPQDRQFILSSKKLLLSDSGFYLCAWSFSRSGANVLTFGAGSRLTVL.

The chain joins TRBV30 to TRBJ2-2, with a weak D call TRBD2 (6 bases). Germline assignment: CDR1 GTSNPN and CDR2 SVGIG (reference sequence). The CDR3 totals 11 residues. The V end lost 7 bases, the J end lost 7 bases, and 10 bases lay between the germline ends. The CDR3 bases are TGTGCCTATCGGACTATCGGGGAGCTGTTTTTT. Amino acid sequence: CAYRTIGELFF. The entire variable domain, with the rest obtained from reference TRBV30 and TRBJ2-2, is as follows: SQTIHQWPATLVQPVGSPLSLECTVEGTSNPNLYWYRQAAGRGLQLLFYSVGIGQISSEVPQNLSASRPQDRQFILSSKKLLLSDSGFYLCAYRTIGELFFGEGSRLTVL.

This chain joins TRBV29-1 and TRBJ2-1, with TRBD2 as a possible D gene (6 bases). With 3 bases removed from V and 7 bases from J, the gap between germline ends came to 16 bases. The CDR3 loop spans 14 amino acids. Germline V CDR1 and CDR2: SQVTM, ANQGSEA. The CDR3 DNA follows: TGCAGCGTTGAGAGGAGGGCCAGGGTAAATGAGCAGTTCTTC. Translating it yields CSVERRARVNEQFF.

This clone turned up a few times. The chain employs TRBV7-2 and TRBJ2-5, with D maybe TRBD1 (8 bases). The CDR3 runs to 15 residues. The V gene lost 5 bases and the J gene lost 4 bases, with 17 bases spanning the gap. Germline CDR1 is SGHTA and CDR2 is FQGNSA. Here the CDR3 DNA reads TGTGCCAGCAGCGTCGGACAGGGAGGGTTAGAGACCCAGTACTTC. Its translation: CASSVGQGGLETQYF.

This clone was seen a few times. The chain is built from TRBV10-3 and TRBJ2-2, with a possible D match to TRBD2 (5 bases). V lost 6 bases, J lost 8 bases, and 16 bases lay in between. CDR1 and CDR2 (germline): ENHRY, SYGVKD. CDR3 size: 14 residues. The CDR3 reads CAIRETRSGGELFF. The CDR3 bases are TGTGCCATCAGAGAGACACGCTCGGGGGGGGAGCTGTTTTTT.

The chain has TRBV19 and TRBJ2-1, with D tentatively TRBD2 (6 bases). CDR1 and CDR2 (germline): LNHDA, SQIVND (reference sequence). The CDR3 is made up of 13 amino acids. The V gene lost 3 bases and the J gene lost 9 bases, with 12 bases spanning the gap. CDR3 in DNA: TGTGCCAGTAGTATGGCTGACGGGGGTGAGCAGTTCTTC. Protein sequence: CASSMADGGEQFF.

This sequence joins TRBV5-4 and TRBJ1-6, with D perhaps TRBD1 (5 bases). Trimming took off 3 bases at V and 8 bases at J, with 12 bases between the two ends. From germline, CDR1 is SGHNT and CDR2 YYREEE (reference sequence). This CDR3 comprises 14 residues. The CDR3 coding sequence is TGTGCCAGCAGCTCCCCCAGGGAAGATTCACCCCTCCACTTT. As protein: CASSSPREDSPLHF.

This clone appeared a few times. The CDR3 coding sequence is TGCGCCAGCACCAAATCCAGCGGGAGCTACGAGCAGTACTTC. This sequence encodes CASTKSSGSYEQYF. The chain employs TRBV5-1 and TRBJ2-7; 8 positions match TRBD2. Germline lookup yields CDR1 SGHRS and CDR2 YFSETQ. CDR3 size: 14 residues. With 6 bases clipped from V and 3 bases from J, the junction kept 8 bases outside the gene matches.

V gene TRBV5-7 combines with J gene TRBJ2-7; a weak D match, TRBD2 (6 bases). TRBV5-7 is marked as an open reading frame, function uncertain. V was cut by 1 base and J by 3 bases, with 14 bases left in between. The CDR3 runs to 15 residues. The CDR3 region has the DNA TGTGCCAGCAGCTTGAAGCCAGGGAGGAACTACGAGCAGTACGTC. Translated: CASSLKPGRNYEQYV.

This clone was seen a few times. The chain links TRBV7-2 to TRBJ1-2; D unresolved. Trimming pared 5 bases from V and 1 base from J, leaving 5 bases between. Germline CDR1 is SGHTA and CDR2 is FQGNSA. This CDR3 is 12 amino acids long. Written as DNA, the CDR3 is TGTGCCAGCAGCAGCTATAACTATGGCTACACCTTC. Protein product: CASSSYNYGYTF. The whole variable domain, filled in from reference TRBV7-2 and TRBJ1-2, reads GAGVSQSPSNKVTEKGKDVELRCDPISGHTALYWYRQSLGQGLEFLIYFQGNSAPDKSGLPSDRFSAERTGGSVSTLTIQRTQQEDSAVYLCASSSYNYGYTFGSGTRLTVV.

CDR3 DNA sequence: TGTGCCAGCAGTCCCGGGACAGGGGGAAATGAAAAACTGTTTTTT. This sequence encodes CASSPGTGGNEKLFF. The chain combines TRBV6-1 with TRBJ1-4; TRBD1 aligns across 11 bases. V trimming: 5 bases; J trimming: 5 bases; junction bases outside the gene matches: 4. The CDR3 extends over 15 amino acids. In germline, CDR1 is MNHNS, CDR2 SASEGT.

Turning to this clone: The sample has other DNA sequences that encode this CDR3 too. The genes are TRBV19 and TRBJ2-5, with TRBD2 as a possible D gene (5 bases). The V end was cut by 1 base, the J end by 5 bases, with 8 bases between. Germline CDR1 is LNHDA and CDR2 is SQIVND (reference sequence). This CDR3 is built from 13 residues. CDR3 loop: CASSIAREETQYF. The CDR3 nucleotides are TGTGCCAGTAGTATAGCGAGGGAGGAGACCCAGTACTTC.

In DNA form, the CDR3 reads TGCAGCGTCGAACCGGGACACGAGACCCAGTACTTC. Amino acids: CSVEPGHETQYF. This chain joins TRBV29-1 and TRBJ2-5; tentative D call: TRBD1 (6 bases). Between the trimmed V and J ends, which lost 6 bases and 5 bases, there was a span of 13 bases. The CDR3 covers 12 residues. Germline V gene sequence: CDR1 SQVTM, CDR2 ANQGSEA.

V is TRBV5-1 and J is TRBJ2-1; 7 nucleotides line up with TRBD2. CDR1 and CDR2 (germline): SGHRS, YFSETQ. After removal of 0 bases from V and 1 base from J, the junction contained 4 bases not matched to a gene. The CDR3 runs to 16 residues. The CDR3: CASSLGTSVSYNEQFF. The CDR3 DNA is TGCGCCAGCAGCTTGGGTACTAGCGTTTCCTACAATGAGCAGTTCTTC. Together with reference TRBV5-1 and TRBJ2-1, the CDR3 gives the full variable domain: KAGVTQTPRYLIKTRGQQVTLSCSPISGHRSVSWYQQTPGQGLQFLFEYFSETQRNKGNFPGRFSGRQFSNSRSEMNVSTLELGDSALYLCASSLGTSVSYNEQFFGPGTRLTVL.

This clone was observed a handful of times. The chain recombines TRBV18 with TRBJ2-1; D is undetermined. Trimming shortened V by 6 bases and J by 8 bases, and 14 bases separated the two germline ends. The CDR3 extends over 13 amino acids. Germline lookup yields CDR1 KGHSH and CDR2 LQKENI. CDR3 sequence: CASSPEARHEQFF. The CDR3 DNA reads as TGTGCCAGCTCCCCGGAAGCCAGGCATGAGCAGTTCTTC.

The chain uses TRBV19 and TRBJ2-5; 12 bases are a match to TRBD2. The J call is in doubt because the DNA end fits TRBJ2-7 better. This CDR3 region has 16 residues. Germline loops: CDR1 LNHDA, CDR2 SQIVND (reference sequence). DNA of the CDR3: TGTGCCAGTAGTACTACGAGGACTAGCGGGATTTACGAGCAGTACTTC. Translated: CASSTTRTSGIYEQYF.

This chain links TRBV4-1 with TRBJ2-1; 14 nucleotides agree with TRBD2. The CDR3 contains 17 residues. Germline trimming cut 4 bases from V and 7 bases from J; bases unmatched to any gene: 9. Germline V gives CDR1 MGHRA, CDR2 YSYEKL. CDR3 in amino acids: CASSPTTSGGAWNEQFF. CDR3 in DNA: TGCGCCAGCAGCCCGACGACTAGCGGGGGGGCATGGAATGAGCAGTTCTTC.

The V call is TRBV2, the J call TRBJ2-4; D gene uncertain. V was trimmed by 3 bases and J by 6 bases, leaving 3 bases between them. Looked up from germline, CDR1 is SNHLY and CDR2 is FYNNEI. This CDR3 has 11 amino acids. CDR3 region: CASSEANIQYF. The CDR3, as DNA: TGTGCCAGCAGTGAGGCAAACATTCAGTACTTC.